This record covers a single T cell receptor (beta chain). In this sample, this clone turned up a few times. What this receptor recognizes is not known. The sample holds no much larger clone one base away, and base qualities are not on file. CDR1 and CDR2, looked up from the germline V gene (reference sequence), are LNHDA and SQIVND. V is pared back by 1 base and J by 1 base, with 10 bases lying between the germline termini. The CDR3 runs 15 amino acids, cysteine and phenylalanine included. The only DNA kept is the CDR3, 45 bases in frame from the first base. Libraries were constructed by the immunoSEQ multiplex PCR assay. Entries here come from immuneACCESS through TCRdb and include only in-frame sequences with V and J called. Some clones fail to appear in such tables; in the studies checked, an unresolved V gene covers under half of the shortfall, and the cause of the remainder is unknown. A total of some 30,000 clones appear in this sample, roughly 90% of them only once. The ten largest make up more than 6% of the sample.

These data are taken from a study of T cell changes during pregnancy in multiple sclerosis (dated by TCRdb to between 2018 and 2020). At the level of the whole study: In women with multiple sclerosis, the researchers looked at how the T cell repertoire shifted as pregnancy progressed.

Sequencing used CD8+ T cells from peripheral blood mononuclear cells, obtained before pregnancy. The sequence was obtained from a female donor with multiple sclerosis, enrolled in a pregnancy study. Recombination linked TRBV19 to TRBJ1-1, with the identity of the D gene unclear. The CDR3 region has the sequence CASSIGKEPNTEAFF. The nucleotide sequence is TGTGCCAGTAGTATAGGTAAGGAGCCGAACACTGAAGCTTTCTTT. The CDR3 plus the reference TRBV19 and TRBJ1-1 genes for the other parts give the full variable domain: DGGITQSPKYLFRKEGQNVTLSCEQNLNHDAMYWYRQDPGQGLRLIYYSQIVNDFQKGDIAEGYSVSREKKESFPLTVTSAQKNPTAFYLCASSIGKEPNTEAFFGQGTRLTVV.